One TCR beta chain is described in this entry. The sample is drawn from a study of blood T cell repertoires in COVID-19. For the study at large: Samples taken during acute and convalescent COVID-19 were collected in the United States, Italy and Spain.

The CDR3 extends over 15 amino acids. Losses at the gene ends were 3 bases for V and 7 bases for J; bases not matched to a gene: 6. From germline, CDR1 is SGHAT and CDR2 FQNNGV. The assay was immunoSEQ multiplex PCR, and TCRdb's table has in-frame clones only and misses some. The top ten clones hold more than 5% of a sample with over 95,000 clones, more than 80% of them seen once. The rearrangement uses TRBV11-2 and TRBJ1-6; 7 bases line up with TRBD1. The sequence was collected from a woman aged 55 to 70 with COVID-19, enrolled during active disease. Material for sequencing was peripheral blood. The CDR3 reads CASSFSGTANSPLHF. CDR3 sequence (DNA): TGTGCCAGCAGCTTTTCCGGGACAGCGAATTCACCCCTCCACTTT. Using reference TRBV11-2 and TRBJ1-6 for the parts outside the CDR3, the full variable domain is EAGVAQSPRYKIIEKRQSVAFWCNPISGHATLYWYQQILGQGPKLLIQFQNNGVVDDSQLPKDRFSAERLKGVDSTLKIQPAKLEDSAVYLCASSFSGTANSPLHFGNGTRLTVT.